This TCR beta chain derives from a study of OX40 agonist ivuxolimab in advanced cancers. The CDR3 totals 15 residues. CDR1 is MNHNS, CDR2 SASEGT, per germline. Trimming cost V 5 bases and J 4 bases, with 17 bases left between them. Measured with immunoSEQ multiplex PCR; TCRdb has only the in-frame clones, and not every one. The sample lists about 70,000 clones; more than 75% were seen once. The source was CD4+ or CD8+ T cells sorted from blood, collected in a trial of the OX40 agonist ivuxolimab. V and J are TRBV6-1 and TRBJ1-2, with TRBD1 as a possible D gene (5 bases). This receptor was identified in an adult with an advanced solid tumor such as melanoma, head and neck, liver or kidney cancer. CDR3 in DNA: TGTGCCAGCAGTAAATTGACAGAGCTGGTCTATGGCTACACCTTC. Translating it yields CASSKLTELVYGYTF.